This entry lists 5 T cell receptor beta chains sequenced from one sample in a study of blood T cell repertoires in COVID-19. Profiled with immunoSEQ multiplex PCR; TCRdb holds only in-frame clones, not every one. The sample lists about 200,000 clones; 89% were seen once. Sequencing was carried out using PBMCs or T cells enriched from blood (not recorded which). These receptors all come from a woman under 30 who had recovered from COVID-19.

The J gene is TRBJ1-1, the V gene TRBV19; maybe TRBD1 (6 bases). There are 14 residues in the CDR3. The ends were cut back, 3 bases at V and 1 base at J, with 9 bases in the middle. Germline V gene lookup returns CDR1 LNHDA and CDR2 SQIVND (reference sequence). DNA for the CDR3: TGTGCCAGTAGTATCAGGGGTTCGAACACTGAAGCTTTCTTT. It specifies CASSIRGSNTEAFF.

The rearrangement links TRBV3-1 (or the pseudogene TRBV3-2) to TRBJ1-2; no definite D call. Germline V gene data show CDR1 as LGHDT and CDR2 as YNNKEL (reference sequence). With 4 bases removed from V and 7 bases from J, the gap between germline ends came to 10 bases. The CDR3 has 12 residues. Written as DNA, the CDR3 is TGTGCCAGCAGCCTCGTGGAGGGTGGCTACACCTTC. This translates into CASSLVEGGYTF.

Comment on this clone: Other DNA sequences in this specimen translate into the identical CDR3. The chain has TRBV27 and TRBJ2-5; tentatively, D is TRBD2 (5 bases). Germline CDR1 MNHEY, CDR2 SMNVEV (reference sequence). This CDR3 contains 15 residues. V dropped 0 bases and J dropped 4 bases, with 12 bases sitting between them. The CDR3 DNA is TGTGCCAGCAGTTTATCGCCGGGGTTGAGAGAGACCCAGTACTTC. It encodes CASSLSPGLRETQYF.

The rearrangement links TRBV6-4 to TRBJ2-3, with 12 bases aligning to TRBD2. Germline V CDR1 and CDR2: MRHNA, SNTAGT. V was clipped by 3 bases and J by 4 bases; unmatched bases: 5. The length of the CDR3 is 16 residues. The CDR3 coding sequence is TGTGCCAGCAGTGAAGCTAGCGGGGGGGGCCCAGATACGCAGTATTTT. Translation gives CASSEASGGGPDTQYF.

The genes are TRBV7-9 and TRBJ2-2; TRBD1 is a possible D gene (6 bases). The V and J ends lost 6 bases and 0 bases respectively, with 8 bases between them. This CDR3 contains 14 residues. Germline V CDR1 and CDR2: SEHNR, FQNEAQ (reference sequence). The CDR3 DNA reads as TGTGCCAGCAGTCACAGGGCGAACACCGGGGAGCTGTTTTTT. Protein product: CASSHRANTGELFF.